Following are 21 T cell receptor beta chains from one sample sequenced in a study of blood T cell repertoires in COVID-19. Some clones are missing from TCRdb's copy, which holds only in-frame ones; the method was immunoSEQ multiplex PCR. The sample lists 210,000 or so clones, 70% to 90% seen once, with 7% to 8.5% in the top ten. Sequences were obtained from PBMCs or T cells enriched from blood (not recorded which). All receptors come from a woman between 40 and 50 years old with acute COVID-19.

This sequence joins TRBV28 and TRBJ1-2, with 7 positions matching TRBD1. From germline, CDR1 is MDHEN and CDR2 SYDVKM. The CDR3 totals 15 residues. V gave up 5 bases and J gave up 4 bases; unmatched junction bases: 10. This chain's CDR3 is CASSPMAGGFYGYTF. The CDR3 DNA is TGTGCCAGCAGTCCCATGGCAGGGGGTTTCTATGGCTACACCTTC.

This chain links TRBV6-1 with TRBJ1-6; 10 bases map to TRBD1. This CDR3 contains 18 residues. Losses at the gene ends were 1 base for V and 11 bases for J; bases not matched to a gene: 14. CDR1 and CDR2 (germline): MNHNS, SASEGT. CDR3 residues: CASSEVAPGTGDHAPLHF. CDR3 DNA sequence: TGTGCCAGCAGTGAAGTGGCTCCCGGGACAGGGGACCACGCACCCCTCCACTTT.

V gene TRBV7-6 combines with J gene TRBJ2-1, with 12 bases that match TRBD2. The junction had 3 bases not matched to a gene; V was cut back by 2 bases and J by 4 bases. This CDR3 is built from 16 residues. Per the germline V gene, CDR1 is SGHVS and CDR2 is FNYEAQ. CDR3 nucleotides: TGTGCCAGCAGCTTATTAACTAGCGGGGGGTACAATGAGCAGTTCTTC. Its translation: CASSLLTSGGYNEQFF.

This clone has only one observation. The chain joins TRBV7-3 to TRBJ2-1; D uncertain. This CDR3 contains 14 residues. CDR1 and CDR2 from the germline V gene are SGHTA and FQGTGA. The V gene lost 0 bases and the J gene lost 6 bases, with 9 bases spanning the gap. The DNA for the CDR3 is TGTGCCAGCAGCTTAACCTACGGAGCCAATGAGCAGTTCTTC. Protein sequence: CASSLTYGANEQFF.

A few counts support this clone. Relative to the germline gene, one junction end is altered; a read error may explain this. The J gene is TRBJ2-1, the V gene TRBV7-9; TRBD1 might be the D (6 bases). CDR3 size: 12 residues. Germline CDR1 reads SEHNR; CDR2 reads FQNEAQ (reference sequence). The CDR3 is CASSFRDKEQFF. In nucleotides, the CDR3 is TGTGCCAGCAGCTTTAGGGACAAAGAGCAGTTCTTC. Full variable domain (outside the CDR3, taken from reference TRBV7-9 and TRBJ2-1): DTGVSQNPRHKITKRGQNVTFRCDPISEHNRLYWYRQTLGQGPEFLTYFQNEAQLEKSRLLSDRFSAERPKGSFSTLEIQRTEQGDSAMYLCASSFRDKEQFFGPGTRLTVL.

This rearrangement joins TRBV20-1 to TRBJ2-5, with 9 bases fitting TRBD2. Germline loops: CDR1 DFQATT, CDR2 SNEGSKA (reference sequence). J was trimmed by 4 bases and V by 3 bases; bases with no gene match: 9. The CDR3 is made up of 15 amino acids. DNA for the CDR3: TGCAGTGCTAGTTCTTGGCGGGAGGGCCGAGAGACCCAGTACTTC. Translating gives CSASSWREGRETQYF.

The rearrangement joins TRBV11-2 to TRBJ2-4; TRBD2 agrees at 10 bases. This CDR3 is 14 amino acids long. The V segment lost 5 bases and the J segment 5 bases; nucleotides outside the gene matches: 3. Looked up from germline, CDR1 is SGHAT and CDR2 is FQNNGV. The CDR3 loop reads CASSLAGEQNIQYF. Here the CDR3 DNA reads TGTGCCAGCAGCCTAGCGGGGGAGCAAAACATTCAGTACTTC.

The rearrangement uses TRBV7-8 and TRBJ2-5; 8 bases map to TRBD1. J lost 5 bases, V lost 5 bases, and 7 bases had no gene match. The CDR3 has 14 residues. In germline, CDR1 is SGHVS, CDR2 FQNEAQ. The DNA for the CDR3 is TGTGCCAGCAGCCTGGACAGGGCCCAGGAGACCCAGTACTTC. It specifies CASSLDRAQETQYF.

This chain connects TRBV11-2 to TRBJ2-1, with TRBD2 matching over 8 bases. Germline assignment: CDR1 SGHAT and CDR2 FQNNGV. The CDR3 is made up of 14 amino acids. V gave up 5 bases and J gave up 10 bases; unmatched junction bases: 10. This CDR3 is CASSESRGGHEQFF. The DNA for the CDR3 is TGTGCCAGCAGCGAGTCCCGGGGGGGGCACGAGCAGTTCTTC.

The V call is TRBV30, the J call TRBJ1-4; no firm D call. Germline V CDR1 and CDR2: GTSNPN, SVGIG (reference sequence). The V and J ends lost 4 bases and 8 bases respectively, with 14 bases between them. The CDR3 spans 13 residues. The CDR3 DNA is TGTGCCTGGACTGAACAGATGGCGGAAAAACTGTTTTTT. This sequence encodes CAWTEQMAEKLFF.

The CDR3 region is CASSLTAVNGELFF. The CDR3 bases are TGTGCCAGCAGCTTAACAGCGGTGAACGGGGAGCTGTTTTTT. The V gene is TRBV7-3, the J gene TRBJ2-2; TRBD2 is a possible D gene (5 bases). V was shortened by 0 bases and J by 7 bases, with 9 bases between the two germline ends. The CDR3 consists of 14 residues. Looked up from germline, CDR1 is SGHTA and CDR2 is FQGTGA.

The J gene is TRBJ1-5, the V gene TRBV28; no definite D call. CDR3 length: 17 residues. Germline V gene lookup returns CDR1 MDHEN and CDR2 SYDVKM. Trimming removed 1 base from V and 2 bases from J, with 15 bases in between. CDR3 in DNA: TGTGCCAGCAGTTTATCCTTTGGCGGATATGGCAATCAGCCCCAGCATTTT. Translation gives CASSLSFGGYGNQPQHF.

This rearrangement joins TRBV11-1 to TRBJ1-1; D might be TRBD1 (5 bases). CDR1 and CDR2 (germline): SGHAT, FQDESV (reference sequence). The CDR3 loop spans 15 amino acids. V lost 5 bases and J 7 bases, leaving 20 bases between the germline ends. In DNA, the CDR3 is TGTGCCAGCAGCGCACGGGTACAGGAGTGGGATGAAGCTTTCTTT. This encodes CASSARVQEWDEAFF.

This clone was recorded a few times. The chain has TRBV14 and TRBJ1-6; the D gene is possibly TRBD1 (6 bases). Deletions cut 2 bases from V and 3 bases from J, with 14 bases between. The CDR3 is 17 amino acids. Germline V lookup: CDR1 SGHDN, CDR2 FVKESK. CDR3 DNA sequence: TGTGCCAGCAGCCAAATCGGTGTGACAGGCTATAATTCACCCCTCCACTTT. It is translated as CASSQIGVTGYNSPLHF.

Only a few counts were recorded for this clone. The V and J genes are TRBV15 and TRBJ1-2; D possibly corresponds to TRBD1 (5 bases). Between the trimmed V and J ends, which lost 0 bases and 1 base, there was a span of 6 bases. The CDR3 covers 14 residues. Germline CDR1 LNHNV, CDR2 YYDKDF (reference sequence). The CDR3 DNA reads TGTGCCACCAGCAGAGAAGGGGTTAACTATGGCTACACCTTC. Its protein product is CATSREGVNYGYTF.

This chain connects TRBV13 to TRBJ2-3, with a possible D match to TRBD2 (5 bases). This CDR3 has 17 residues. Germline assignment: CDR1 PRHDT and CDR2 FYEKMQ (reference sequence). Trimming left V 0 bases short and J 4 bases short, with 17 bases between. For the CDR3, the DNA is TGTGCCAGCAGCTTAGGGAGCGGTTCGCTAACCCCAGATACGCAGTATTTT. Translation gives CASSLGSGSLTPDTQYF.

The V call is TRBV24-1, the J call TRBJ1-2, with 7 bases fitting TRBD1. The CDR3 covers 11 residues. The germline V gene encodes CDR1 KGHDR and CDR2 SFDVKD. Germline trimming cut 6 bases from V and 6 bases from J; bases unmatched to any gene: 0. This CDR3 reads CATSTGDGYTF. As DNA, the CDR3 is TGTGCCACCAGTACAGGGGATGGCTACACCTTC.

The CDR3 nucleotides are TGTGCCACCAGTGTCGGGACAGGGGTTACCACAGATACGCAGTATTTT. It is translated as CATSVGTGVTTDTQYF. This sequence joins TRBV24-1 and TRBJ2-3, with 10 bases lining up with TRBD1. Germline trimming cut 5 bases from V and 2 bases from J; bases unmatched to any gene: 6. CDR1 is KGHDR and CDR2 is SFDVKD in the germline V gene. CDR3 length: 16 residues.

Only a few counts were recorded for this clone. The chain couples TRBV19 to TRBJ1-3; 8 positions match TRBD1. The trim removed 5 bases at V and 2 bases at J, leaving 5 bases unmatched. The CDR3 runs 15 residues. CDR1 is LNHDA and CDR2 is SQIVND in the germline V gene (reference sequence). The CDR3 region has the DNA TGTGCCAGTAGTTTTCTACAGGGGGCTGGAAACACCATATATTTT. Its translation: CASSFLQGAGNTIYF.

The chain has TRBV19 and TRBJ1-3; 7 bases fit TRBD1. V dropped 7 bases and J dropped 1; count of bases not matched to a gene: 7. This CDR3 has 15 residues. Germline-derived CDR1 and CDR2 are LNHDA and SQIVND (reference sequence). The CDR3 DNA is TGTGCCAGTATCCCGAGACAGGGTTCTGGAAACACCATATATTTT. It specifies CASIPRQGSGNTIYF.

This clone was recorded once. V is TRBV6-5 and J is TRBJ1-1; tentatively, D is TRBD1 (5 bases). V was pared by 6 bases and J by 3 bases, with 8 bases between. Germline V lookup: CDR1 MNHEY, CDR2 SVGAGI. The CDR3 consists of 12 residues. For the CDR3, the DNA is TGTGCCAGCAGACGGGGGGACACTGAAGCTTTCTTT. Amino acids: CASRRGDTEAFF.